A single sample gave rise to the 8 T cell receptor beta chains below, sequenced in a study of T cell clonality in common variable immunodeficiency. Repertoires were generated with immunoSEQ multiplex PCR, while TCRdb's copy carries only in-frame clones and drops some. The sample yields around 34,000 clones, without any singletons. Specimen: peripheral blood mononuclear cells. These receptors were obtained from a person aged 18 to 70 in good health.

This clone was counted at least ten times. The read falls 3 residues short of the CDR3 end, and the missing part is taken from the germline J gene. V usage is TRBV12-5 and J usage is TRBJ2-3; 13 bases align to TRBD2. From germline, CDR1 is LGHNT and CDR2 FRNRAP. With V trimmed by 5 bases and J by 4 bases, 12 bases remained unmatched. The CDR3 is made up of 18 amino acids. This CDR3 reads CASGSGLAGDTAADTQYF. Partial CDR3 DNA: TGTGCTAGTGGTAGCGGACTAGCGGGAGACACCGCCGCAGATACG.

This clone showed up many times. Coverage ceases 3 residues before the CDR3 finishes, and the germline J gene fills in the end. The chain carries TRBV7-9 and TRBJ1-1, with unresolved D. In germline, CDR1 is SEHNR, CDR2 FQNEAQ (reference sequence). Deletions cut 5 bases from V and 1 base from J, with 14 bases between. The CDR3 runs to 15 residues. The DNA read from the CDR3 is TGTGCCAGCAGCCCTAGAGTGGCCTCGAACACTGAA. Translating gives CASSPRVASNTE. The complete CDR3 protein is CASSPRVASNTEAFF.

This clone came up many times. The read falls 3 residues short of the CDR3 end, and the missing part is taken from the germline J gene. V usage is TRBV7-8 and J usage is TRBJ1-1; D unresolved. The V gene's germline CDR1 is SGHVS and CDR2 FQNEAQ. V lost 1 base, J lost 0 bases, and 6 bases lay in between. The CDR3 is 14 amino acids. The CDR3: CASSLEAVNTEAFF. The sequenced part of the CDR3 DNA is TGTGCCAGCAGCTTAGAGGCGGTGAACACTGAA.

This clone was seen repeatedly, ten times or more. The CDR3 end is not reached by the read, which stops 3 residues before it; the germline J gene fills it in. V usage is TRBV20-1 and J usage is TRBJ2-5; 11 bases fit TRBD2. The CDR3 is made up of 17 amino acids. From germline, CDR1 is DFQATT and CDR2 SNEGSKA (reference sequence). The V gene end was trimmed by 4 bases and the J gene end by 1 base; junction bases not matched to a gene: 11. The covered CDR3 bases are TGCAGTGCTACGAAATCCCACGGGACTAGCGGCCAAGAGACC. This translates into CSATKSHGTSGQET. The full CDR3 sequence reads CSATKSHGTSGQETQYF.

Many counts were recorded for this clone. The read finishes 3 residues shy of the CDR3 end, and the germline J gene is used to complete it. This rearrangement joins TRBV2 to TRBJ1-1; weak D call: TRBD1 (5 bases). The germline gives CDR1 SNHLY, CDR2 FYNNEI. This CDR3 is 13 amino acids long. CDR3 bases read: TGTGCCAGCAGTGAGGAAATAGGGGCCGAA. Translated, it gives CASSEEIGAE. The complete CDR3 protein is CASSEEIGAEAFF.

This clone was observed many times. From the germline J gene comes the end of the CDR3, since the read stops 3 residues before it. V and J are TRBV20-1 and TRBJ1-2, with D perhaps matching TRBD1 (5 bases). The V gene lost 6 bases and the J gene lost 3 bases, with 17 bases spanning the gap. The CDR3 totals 14 residues. Germline assignment: CDR1 DFQATT and CDR2 SNEGSKA (reference sequence). The part of the CDR3 DNA that was read is TGCAGTGCGTATCTTTCGCGGGGGGACTATGGC. Protein sequence: CSAYLSRGDYG. The CDR3 in its entirety is CSAYLSRGDYGYTF.

This clone came up many times. From the germline J gene comes the end of the CDR3, since the read stops 3 residues before it. The rearrangement uses TRBV7-9 and TRBJ1-2, with a tentative D call TRBD1 (5 bases). Deletions cut 5 bases from V and 4 bases from J, with 8 bases between. The CDR3 is made up of 12 amino acids. The V gene's germline CDR1 is SEHNR and CDR2 FQNEAQ (reference sequence). CDR3 residues: CASSPDTYGYTF. CDR3 bases read: TGTGCCAGCAGCCCGGACACCTATGGC.

The CDR3 is CASSSQGIGTGELFF. CDR3 DNA (partial): TGTGCCAGCAGCTCACAGGGGATCGGCACCGGGGAG. The V and J genes are TRBV11-1 and TRBJ2-2; TRBD1 matches 7 bases. With the read ending 3 residues before the CDR3 end, the germline J gene is used to fill in that end. Germline V gene data show CDR1 as SGHAT and CDR2 as FQDESV (reference sequence). V lost 4 bases and J lost 4; bases outside the gene matches: 6. The CDR3 has 15 amino acids.